A selection of T cell receptor beta chains follows, all from one sample in a study of cytomegalovirus exposure and HLA in healthy donors. Sequenced by immunoSEQ multiplex PCR; TCRdb stores in-frame clones only, minus some. The sample holds about 190,000 clones; roughly four fifths are singletons and the top ten take roughly a tenth. The material sequenced was PBMCs. Every receptor here comes from a woman between 45 and 60 years old in good health and CMV-seropositive. Each CDR3 is given with its conserved first and last residue. The order of the fields is D gene, V gene, J gene, clone size, CDR3 protein, CDR3 DNA. A D gene is named only where the DNA matches it firmly. Expanded clones get a size class; other rows say once, few or many, or leave the size out.

>.|TRBV7-9|TRBJ1-3|.
CASSLGGVGNTIYF
TGTGCCAGCAGCCTCGGCGGGGTTGGAAACACCATATATTTT
>.|TRBV19|TRBJ2-7|.
CASSISHANYEQYF
TGTGCCAGTAGTATTTCCCATGCTAACTACGAGCAGTACTTC
>.|TRBV4-2|TRBJ1-2|.
CASSLFRVLANYGYTF
TGTGCCAGCAGCCTCTTCAGGGTTTTAGCTAACTATGGCTACACCTTC
>TRBD1|TRBV7-2|TRBJ2-7|.
CASSRRGLDEQYF
TGTGCCAGCAGCCGCAGGGGGCTGGACGAGCAGTACTTC
>TRBD1|TRBV5-1|TRBJ2-5|.
CASSARTGSETQYF
TGCGCCAGCAGCGCACGGACAGGGTCGGAGACCCAGTACTTC
>.|TRBV15|TRBJ1-5|.
CATSPDSRNQPQHF
TGTGCCACCAGCCCAGACAGTCGCAATCAGCCCCAGCATTTT
>.|TRBV5-6|TRBJ1-5|.
CASSSNLVRNQPQHF
TGTGCCAGCAGCTCGAACTTGGTGCGCAATCAGCCCCAGCATTTT
>TRBD2|TRBV19|TRBJ2-1|.
CASSVIGGDDEQFF
TGTGCCAGTAGTGTAATCGGGGGGGACGATGAGCAGTTCTTC
>.|TRBV25-1|TRBJ1-6|.
CASRQGPNSPLHF
TGTGCCAGCAGACAGGGCCCTAATTCACCCCTCCACTTT
>TRBD1|TRBV18|TRBJ2-7|once
CASSRTGTGEIYEQYF
TGTGCCAGCTCCCGAACTGGGACAGGGGAGATCTACGAGCAGTACTTC
>TRBD2|TRBV7-2|TRBJ2-5|.
CASTSNRAGGPETQYF
TGTGCCAGCACCTCAAACAGGGCGGGGGGGCCGGAGACCCAGTACTTC
>TRBD1|TRBV5-1|TRBJ2-7|.
CASSTGGVYEQYF
TGCGCCAGCAGCACAGGGGGAGTCTACGAGCAGTACTTC
>TRBD1|TRBV7-8|TRBJ1-4|.
CASSLRQGVLNEKLFF
TGTGCCAGCAGCCTTAGACAGGGGGTCCTTAATGAAAAACTGTTTTTT
>TRBD2|TRBV6-1|TRBJ2-1|.
CASSEAGLAGVSYNEQFF
TGTGCCAGCAGTGAAGCTGGACTAGCGGGTGTCTCCTACAATGAGCAGTTCTTC
>TRBD1|TRBV27|TRBJ1-4|.
CASSSLWGQRNEKLFF
TGTGCCAGCAGTTCTCTCTGGGGACAGCGGAATGAAAAACTGTTTTTT
>.|TRBV9|TRBJ1-6|.
CASSPRRGSYNSPLHF
TGTGCCAGCAGCCCCCGGAGGGGATCGTATAATTCACCCCTCCACTTT
>.|TRBV5-4|TRBJ1-2|.
CASSSEVTLNYGYTF
TGTGCCAGCAGCTCGGAAGTGACTCTTAACTATGGCTACACCTTC
>.|TRBV5-1|TRBJ1-1|few
CASSGQGNTEAFF
TGCGCCAGCAGCGGGCAGGGGAATACTGAAGCTTTCTTT
>TRBD1|TRBV28|TRBJ1-5|.
CASSIDQGAGQPQHF
TGTGCCAGCAGTATAGATCAGGGGGCCGGTCAGCCCCAGCATTTT
>TRBD1|TRBV6-6|TRBJ1-2|.
CASSYRDRAGYTF
TGTGCCAGCAGTTACCGGGACAGGGCTGGCTACACCTTC
>.|TRBV10-2|TRBJ1-1|once
CASRLGVNTEAFF
TGCGCCAGCAGGTTAGGGGTGAACACTGAAGCTTTCTTT
>.|TRBV6-1|TRBJ1-1|.
CASTRQRNTEAFF
TGTGCCAGCACCCGACAGAGGAACACTGAAGCTTTCTTT
>.|TRBV29-1|TRBJ1-1|.
CSVGTGPMNTEAFF
TGCAGCGTTGGAACAGGGCCCATGAACACTGAAGCTTTCTTT
>.|TRBV5-4|TRBJ1-6|.
CASSFAGVYNSPLHF
TGTGCCAGCAGCTTCGCAGGGGTATATAATTCACCCCTCCACTTT
>.|TRBV15|TRBJ2-7|once
CATSRGMGAYEQYF
TGTGCCACCAGCAGAGGGATGGGAGCCTACGAGCAGTACTTC
>TRBD2|TRBV4-1|TRBJ2-7|once
CASSQGLAGGGAYEQYF
TGCGCCAGCAGCCAAGGGCTGGCGGGCGGGGGGGCTTACGAGCAGTACTTC
>TRBD1|TRBV2|TRBJ1-5|.
CASTPRRQGVGQPQHF
TGTGCCAGCACTCCCCGGAGGCAGGGGGTAGGACAGCCCCAGCATTTT
>.|TRBV5-1|TRBJ2-7|.
CASSLDRTYEQYF
TGCGCCAGCAGCTTGGACAGGACATACGAGCAGTACTTC
>TRBD1|TRBV6-5|TRBJ1-2|few
CASSPIGQGNYGYTF
TGTGCCAGCAGTCCGATAGGACAGGGCAACTATGGCTACACCTTC
>.|TRBV5-4|TRBJ1-6|.
CASSSDGRGDSPLHF
TGTGCCAGCAGCTCTGATGGCAGGGGTGATTCACCCCTCCACTTT
>TRBD2|TRBV9|TRBJ2-5|.
CASSVRGLAGEQETQYF
TGTGCCAGCAGCGTAAGGGGACTAGCGGGGGAACAAGAGACCCAGTACTTC
>.|TRBV5-1|TRBJ2-7|.
CASSLGAGPGYEQYF
TGCGCCAGCAGCTTGGGCGCGGGACCCGGGTACGAGCAGTACTTC
>TRBD1|TRBV18|TRBJ2-7|once
CASSPTAGGSSYEQYF
TGTGCCAGCTCACCAACTGCAGGGGGTTCATCCTACGAGCAGTACTTC